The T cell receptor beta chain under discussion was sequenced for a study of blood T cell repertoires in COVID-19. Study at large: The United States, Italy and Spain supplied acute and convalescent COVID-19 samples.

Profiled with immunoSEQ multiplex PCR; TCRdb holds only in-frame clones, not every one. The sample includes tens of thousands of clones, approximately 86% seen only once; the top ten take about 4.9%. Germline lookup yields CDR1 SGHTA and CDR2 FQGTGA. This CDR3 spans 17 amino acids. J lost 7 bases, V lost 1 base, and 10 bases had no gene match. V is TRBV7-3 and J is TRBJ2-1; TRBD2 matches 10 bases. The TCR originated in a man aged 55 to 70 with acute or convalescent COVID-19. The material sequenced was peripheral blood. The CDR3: CASSLKVGLAGVNEQFF. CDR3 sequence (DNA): TGTGCCAGCAGCTTAAAAGTTGGGCTAGCGGGAGTTAATGAGCAGTTCTTC.